This TCR beta chain was documented in a study of blood T cell repertoires in COVID-19. Background on the study: The United States, Italy and Spain supplied acute and convalescent COVID-19 samples. PBMCs, B-cell-depleted T cells, or T cells provided the cDNA or gDNA that made up the material.

Original processing notes: Estimation of nucleated cell counts relied on the amplification of reference gene primers. Clones were sequenced by immunoSEQ multiplex PCR, and TCRdb holds only the in-frame ones, with some missing. V and J calls and clone size follow that table, whereas D and trimming were derived from the DNA. The table has around 240,000 clones, 65% to 90% seen once. The ends lost 5 bases at V and 3 bases at J; junction bases unmatched: 6. The germline V gene has CDR1 SGHDN and CDR2 FVKESK. The CDR3 sequence is 14 residues long. The chain links TRBV14 to TRBJ1-2; TRBD1 matches 7 bases. The source of this sequence is a woman in her 50s with acute or convalescent COVID-19. Specimen: peripheral blood. The CDR3 loop reads CASSERQGDYGYTF. For the CDR3, the DNA is TGTGCCAGCAGCGAAAGACAGGGAGACTATGGCTACACCTTC.